Shown below are 31 T cell receptor beta chains from a single sample sequenced in a study of shared clonotypes between healthy human individuals. Assay: immunoSEQ multiplex PCR; the TCRdb copy retains only in-frame clones and omits some. Of millions of clones listed, 93% are singletons. The sample consisted of naive CD4+ T cells from PBMCs. The sample's subset: CD45RA+ positively selected. The receptors were gathered from a man aged 18-30 years in good health. Some clones in this sample may be carry-over from other donors' samples.

This clone appeared a few times. This specimen includes other DNA sequences encoding the same CDR3. The chain carries TRBV2 and TRBJ1-1, with 7 bases lining up with TRBD1. CDR1 SNHLY and CDR2 FYNNEI come from the germline V gene. The CDR3 totals 13 residues. V trimming: 8 bases; J trimming: 1 base; junction bases outside the gene matches: 4. DNA for the CDR3: TGTGCCAGCCGAAGACAGGGGAACACTGAAGCTTTCTTT. This codes for CASRRQGNTEAFF.

The chain uses TRBV28 and TRBJ1-1, with TRBD1 matching 8 bases. The germline gives CDR1 MDHEN, CDR2 SYDVKM. The CDR3 has 18 amino acids. Losses at the gene ends were 6 bases for V and 3 bases for J; bases not matched to a gene: 18. Written as DNA, the CDR3 is TGTGCCAGCAGGAACCGTTTTTCGACAGGACAGGGCTACACTGAAGCTTTCTTT. This translates into CASRNRFSTGQGYTEAFF.

This chain links TRBV2 with TRBJ1-2; 8 nucleotides line up with TRBD1. Germline CDR1 reads SNHLY; CDR2 reads FYNNEI. The ends lost 8 bases at V and 1 base at J; junction bases unmatched: 9. The CDR3 has 15 residues. The CDR3, as DNA: TGTGCCAGCCGAGGAGTGACAGGGGTTAACTATGGCTACACCTTC. It yields the protein CASRGVTGVNYGYTF.

The chain recombines TRBV7-9 with TRBJ2-1; D is possibly TRBD2 (6 bases). V lost 2 bases to trimming and J lost 5 bases, with 19 bases between them. Germline V CDR1 and CDR2: SEHNR, FQNEAQ (reference sequence). The CDR3 sequence is 17 residues long. The CDR3 DNA reads as TGTGCCAGCAGCTTACGGAGGGCCCCCATCGGGGACAATGAGCAGTTCTTC. This encodes CASSLRRAPIGDNEQFF.

This rearrangement joins TRBV28 to TRBJ1-4, with D uncertain. Per the germline V gene, CDR1 is MDHEN and CDR2 is SYDVKM. The CDR3 runs 16 residues. The germline V and J ends were trimmed by 8 bases and 2 bases, with 18 bases remaining between them. In nucleotides, the CDR3 is TGTGCCAGCGCAGGCTGGTGGGCCGCGACTAATGAAAAACTGTTTTTT. It is translated as CASAGWWAATNEKLFF.

The rearrangement joins TRBV11-3 to TRBJ2-3, with 11 bases matching TRBD2. Germline trimming cut 1 base from V and 0 bases from J; bases unmatched to any gene: 9. This CDR3 is built from 19 residues. The germline V gene encodes CDR1 SGHNT and CDR2 YENEEA. This chain's CDR3 is CASSLASGGTSGSTDTQYF. Here the CDR3 DNA reads TGTGCCAGCAGCTTAGCCTCCGGGGGGACTAGCGGAAGCACAGATACGCAGTATTTT.

This chain joins TRBV6-1 and TRBJ2-2, with D uncertain. Germline V CDR1 and CDR2: MNHNS, SASEGT. The ends were cut back, 0 bases at V and 4 bases at J, with 6 bases in the middle. This CDR3 is built from 14 residues. CDR3 residues: CASSEALSTGELFF. CDR3 coding DNA: TGTGCCAGCAGTGAAGCGCTCAGCACCGGGGAGCTGTTTTTT.

The chain combines TRBV6-5 with TRBJ2-3, with D possibly matching TRBD2 (6 bases). CDR1 MNHEY and CDR2 SVGAGI come from the germline V gene. The CDR3 is 14 amino acids. Trimming shortened V by 2 bases and J by 9 bases, and 15 bases separated the two germline ends. The CDR3 protein is CASSYMGGIGTQYF. The CDR3 DNA reads as TGTGCCAGCAGTTACATGGGAGGAATTGGGACGCAGTATTTT.

The genes are TRBV28 and TRBJ2-7; D ambiguous. Germline values: CDR1 MDHEN, CDR2 SYDVKM. The V gene lost 2 bases and the J gene lost 6 bases, with 14 bases spanning the gap. This CDR3 comprises 14 residues. CDR3 in DNA: TGTGCCAGCAGTTTAGCAATTGCGGCTACCGAGCAGTACTTC. It yields the protein CASSLAIAATEQYF.

The chain uses TRBV28 and TRBJ2-4; D unclear. Germline V CDR1 and CDR2: MDHEN, SYDVKM. Trimming shortened V by 11 bases and J by 3 bases, and 23 bases separated the two germline ends. The CDR3 has 16 amino acids. The CDR3 loop is CASQTSSYGGKNIQYF. The CDR3 region has the DNA TGTGCCTCCCAAACGTCCTCTTACGGTGGCAAAAACATTCAGTACTTC.

J is TRBJ2-5 and V is TRBV5-1; TRBD2 aligns across 9 bases. Germline CDR1 is SGHRS and CDR2 is YFSETQ. Germline trimming cut 2 bases from V and 9 bases from J; bases unmatched to any gene: 11. This CDR3 contains 15 residues. The CDR3 nucleotides are TGCGCCAGCAGCTTACAGCCTAGCGGGACCGGGGCCCAGTACTTC. Its protein product is CASSLQPSGTGAQYF.

As regards this clone: Different DNA sequences within this sample yield the same CDR3. The chain has TRBV18 and TRBJ1-3; no clear D. This CDR3 contains 15 residues. Germline V gene sequence: CDR1 KGHSH, CDR2 LQKENI. Deletions cut 2 bases from V and 0 bases from J, with 8 bases between. CDR3 coding DNA: TGTGCCAGCTCACCAGGGAGGCCCTCTGGAAACACCATATATTTT. Translation: CASSPGRPSGNTIYF.

J is TRBJ2-2 and V is TRBV28, with 16 positions matching TRBD2. V lost 1 base and J lost 6; bases outside the gene matches: 8. Germline CDR1 is MDHEN and CDR2 is SYDVKM. The CDR3 has 19 residues. CDR3 bases: TGTGCCAGCAGTTTATCCCCGGGACTAGCGGGAGGGCTACCCGGGGAGCTGTTTTTT. Translated: CASSLSPGLAGGLPGELFF.

The chain employs TRBV6-5 and TRBJ1-2; TRBD1 agrees at 8 bases. Per the germline V gene, CDR1 is MNHEY and CDR2 is SVGAGI. The CDR3 extends over 15 amino acids. With 5 bases clipped from V and 5 bases from J, the junction kept 10 bases outside the gene matches. The chain's CDR3 is CASSRRGQVNYGYTF. The DNA for the CDR3 is TGTGCCAGCAGTAGACGGGGACAGGTTAATTATGGCTACACCTTC.

This rearrangement joins TRBV14 to TRBJ2-7, with D perhaps TRBD2 (6 bases). From germline, CDR1 is SGHDN and CDR2 FVKESK. Trimming shortened V by 8 bases and J by 8 bases, and 19 bases separated the two germline ends. This CDR3 contains 13 residues. CDR3 DNA sequence: TGTGCCAGCGGGGGACTGGGGATCGGGAAGCAGTACTTC. This encodes CASGGLGIGKQYF.

In its sample, this clone was seen once. The V call is TRBV5-6, the J call TRBJ1-1, with 7 bases aligning to TRBD1. Trimming cost V 0 bases and J 4 bases; bases outside gene matches: 3. The CDR3 length is 14 residues. Germline loops: CDR1 SGHDT, CDR2 YYEEEE. CDR3 in DNA: TGTGCCAGCAGCTTGGTACAGGGGATCACTGAAGCTTTCTTT. This encodes CASSLVQGITEAFF.

The gene calls are TRBV7-2 and TRBJ2-7; weak D call: TRBD2 (6 bases). The CDR3 has 16 amino acids. V was pared by 5 bases and J by 7 bases, with 24 bases between. Germline CDR1 and CDR2: SGHTA and FQGNSA. CDR3 protein: CASSKDPPGRGGEQYF. The DNA for the CDR3 is TGTGCCAGCAGCAAAGACCCTCCCGGGAGAGGCGGGGAGCAGTACTTC.

This chain links TRBV10-3 with TRBJ2-1; TRBD1 aligns across 7 bases. The CDR3 sequence is 14 residues long. V shed 7 bases, J shed 0 bases, and the junction held 3 bases outside the gene matches. CDR1 is ENHRY, CDR2 SYGVKD, per germline. Written as DNA, the CDR3 is TGTGCCATCACACGGACAGGCTCCTACAATGAGCAGTTCTTC. The encoded protein is CAITRTGSYNEQFF.

CDR3 loop: CASSYTGGMVDTQYF. Written as DNA, the CDR3 is TGTGCCAGCAGTTACACAGGGGGCATGGTAGATACGCAGTATTTT. The chain couples TRBV6-5 to TRBJ2-3; 9 bases align to TRBD1. CDR1 is MNHEY, CDR2 SVGAGI, per germline. The CDR3 spans 15 residues. V shed 2 bases, J shed 5 bases, and the junction held 5 bases outside the gene matches.

CDR3 DNA: TGCGCCAGCGGGGACAGGTTTAGAGATACGCAGTATTTT. Amino acid sequence: CASGDRFRDTQYF. The J gene is TRBJ2-3, the V gene TRBV5-1, with 8 bases that match TRBD1. This CDR3 comprises 13 residues. CDR1 SGHRS and CDR2 YFSETQ come from the germline V gene. V lost 7 bases to trimming and J lost 5 bases; unmatched junction nucleotides: 6. The entire variable domain, with the rest obtained from reference TRBV5-1 and TRBJ2-3, is as follows: KAGVTQTPRYLIKTRGQQVTLSCSPISGHRSVSWYQQTPGQGLQFLFEYFSETQRNKGNFPGRFSGRQFSNSRSEMNVSTLELGDSALYLCASGDRFRDTQYFGPGTRLTVL.

The J gene is TRBJ2-3, the V gene TRBV11-1; 14 bases line up with TRBD2. Germline CDR1 reads SGHAT; CDR2 reads FQDESV (reference sequence). This CDR3 contains 15 residues. Unmatched junction bases numbered 3, after V lost 5 bases and J lost 5 bases. The CDR3 coding sequence is TGTGCCAGCAGCAGGACTAGCGGGAGGTTAGATACGCAGTATTTT. Translating it yields CASSRTSGRLDTQYF.

The chain uses TRBV29-1 and TRBJ2-7; D perhaps matches TRBD2 (6 bases). CDR3 length: 12 residues. V was pared by 7 bases and J by 5 bases, with 15 bases between. Germline-derived CDR1 and CDR2 are SQVTM and ANQGSEA. CDR3 loop: CSGGGGANEQYF. DNA for the CDR3: TGCAGCGGGGGAGGAGGGGCCAACGAGCAGTACTTC.

The chain combines TRBV7-3 with TRBJ2-1; 8 nucleotides align to TRBD2. From germline, CDR1 is SGHTA and CDR2 FQGTGA. The CDR3 sequence is 16 residues long. J lost 4 bases, V lost 1 base, and 6 bases had no gene match. The CDR3 sequence: CASSLMAGGNYNEQFF. The CDR3, as DNA: TGTGCCAGCAGCTTAATGGCGGGAGGCAATTACAATGAGCAGTTCTTC.

The rearrangement joins TRBV6-1 to TRBJ2-7; D is uncertain. This CDR3 comprises 14 residues. The V end lost 2 bases, the J end lost 6 bases, and 14 bases lay between the germline ends. Germline V lookup: CDR1 MNHNS, CDR2 SASEGT. CDR3 in amino acids: CASSELPVTLEQYF. The CDR3 bases are TGTGCCAGCAGTGAACTCCCGGTCACCCTCGAGCAGTACTTC.

This chain uses TRBV6-6 with TRBJ2-3; D unclear. The germline V gene has CDR1 MNHNY and CDR2 SVGAGI (reference sequence). Trimming shortened V by 3 bases and J by 6 bases, and 13 bases separated the two germline ends. The CDR3 sequence is 14 residues long. This CDR3 reads CASSYGSPADTQYF. CDR3 DNA: TGTGCCAGCAGTTATGGTAGCCCGGCCGATACGCAGTATTTT.

The chain recombines TRBV2 with TRBJ1-2; tentatively, D is TRBD1 (6 bases). Trimming cost V 5 bases and J 8 bases, with 15 bases left between them. This CDR3 has 13 residues. Germline V CDR1 and CDR2: SNHLY, FYNNEI. The CDR3 is CASSRRQEHGYTF. The CDR3 coding sequence is TGTGCCAGCAGTCGGCGACAGGAGCACGGCTACACCTTC.

The chain carries TRBV6-1 and TRBJ2-5; either TRBD1 or TRBD2 may fit D (5 bases each). Trimming took off 5 bases at V and 3 bases at J, with 13 bases between the two ends. Germline V gene lookup returns CDR1 MNHNS and CDR2 SASEGT. This CDR3 contains 14 residues. The CDR3 region is CASSITGTKETQYF. The CDR3 DNA is TGTGCCAGCAGTATAACTGGGACGAAAGAGACCCAGTACTTC.

This CDR3 is CASSQAVTSNYGYTF. CDR3 nucleotide sequence: TGCGCCAGCAGCCAAGCCGTGACTTCTAACTATGGCTACACCTTC. The chain has TRBV4-3 and TRBJ1-2; D call uncertain. Trimming removed 1 base at V and 0 bases at J, with 9 bases between. The germline V gene encodes CDR1 LGHNA and CDR2 YSLEER. This CDR3 has 15 residues.

This chain connects TRBV28 to TRBJ1-3, with D possibly matching TRBD1 (5 bases). The CDR3 sequence is 14 residues long. CDR1 and CDR2 (germline): MDHEN, SYDVKM. With 6 bases removed from V and 4 bases from J, the gap between germline ends came to 13 bases. CDR3 nucleotide sequence: TGTGCCAGCAGCTCCGGGGGTATAGGAAACACCATATATTTT. This translates into CASSSGGIGNTIYF.

This sequence joins TRBV5-4 and TRBJ1-1; 11 positions match TRBD1. Germline CDR1 and CDR2: SGHNT and YYREEE (reference sequence). J gave up 1 base and V 0 bases, and 5 bases lay outside the gene matches. This CDR3 comprises 17 residues. Written as DNA, the CDR3 is TGTGCCAGCAGCTTGGACGGGGACAGGGGGTCGAACACTGAAGCTTTCTTT. Its translation: CASSLDGDRGSNTEAFF.

The rearrangement uses TRBV13 and TRBJ2-3, with D perhaps given as TRBD1 or TRBD2 (5 bases each). Germline CDR1 reads PRHDT; CDR2 reads FYEKMQ (reference sequence). Trimming removed 5 bases from V and 0 bases from J, with 15 bases in between. This CDR3 has 16 amino acids. Written as DNA, the CDR3 is TGTGCCAGCAGCCAAGAGGGGCTCCAAAGCACAGATACGCAGTATTTT. It translates to CASSQEGLQSTDTQYF.